This T cell receptor beta chain was sequenced during a study of CXCR3-negative and CXCR3-positive naive CD8 T cells. The study, taken as a whole, reports: Comparison of naive subsets found surface CD5 to be comparable, and TCR strength was inferred on the basis of TRB CDR3 properties. Whereas memory cells differed, naive CXCR3-negative and CXCR3-positive cells shared similar TRBV-TRBJ usage. CXCR3-expressing naive cells carried TRB CDR3s more hydrophobic than those of CXCR3-negative naive cells.

UMI labels and 5' RACE were used to prepare the TRB cDNA libraries. TCRdb reprocessed the 5' RACE reads and stores each CDR3 protein as one record, lacking DNA. This table holds some 150,000 distinct CDR3 sequences. Comments on this clonotype: Its antigen is not identified.

The clonotype was recovered from a human donor in good health. Some clones in this sample may be carry-over from other donors' samples. Input material: naive CXCR3+ CD8+ T cells from blood. Described subset: CD45RO-CCR7+CD27+CD95- naive CD8+ T cells expressing CXCR3 (TNR3+).

CDR3 sequence: CASSATSGANVLTF. The rearrangement links TRBV9 to TRBJ2-6. The germline gives CDR1 SGDLS, CDR2 YYNGEE. The CDR3 has 14 residues. Using reference TRBV9 and TRBJ2-6 for the parts outside the CDR3, the full variable domain is DSGVTQTPKHLITATGQRVTLRCSPRSGDLSVYWYQQSLDQGLQFLIQYYNGEERAKGNILERFSAQQFPDLHSELNLSSLELGDSALYFCASSATSGANVLTFGAGSRLTVL.